A single sample is the source of the 30 T cell receptor beta chains below, sequenced in a study of blood T cells in healthy people across ages. Sample-barcoded 5' priming and a J-beta primer mix drove a second PCR of roughly 6 to 12 cycles. TCRdb passed the 5' RACE reads through MiXCR, listing each CDR3 protein once. Of 540,000 or so distinct CDR3 sequences in the sample, more than 20% were seen once. The sample also formed part of further work on T cells of mothers and their children.

The sequenced sample consisted of blood. The receptors shown here come from a boy younger than 18 in good health.

This clonotype was seen more than once but under ten times. The chain joins TRBV12-3 or TRBV12-4 to TRBJ2-1, with D uncertain. Trimming pared 10 bases from V and 5 bases from J, leaving 18 bases between. This CDR3 contains 14 residues. The CDR3 sequence is CATTLSSADNEQFF. In DNA, the CDR3 is TGTGCCACAACCCTTTCGTCGGCGGACAATGAGCAGTTCTTC.

The sample holds a few counts of this clonotype. The CDR3 nucleotides read TGTGCCAGCAGCTTAATAGGAGGGGGCAAAAATGAGCAGTTCTTC. Encoded protein: CASSLIGGGKNEQFF. The chain uses TRBV7-2 and TRBJ2-1, with D possibly matching TRBD1 (7 bases). The germline V and J ends were trimmed by 2 bases and 7 bases, with 15 bases remaining between them. This CDR3 has 15 amino acids. CDR1 and CDR2 from the germline V gene are SGHTA and FQGNSA.

This clonotype came up a few times. J is TRBJ2-7 and V is TRBV19, with D tentatively TRBD1 (6 bases). Trimming took 4 bases from V and 3 from J, leaving 19 bases between them. Germline V CDR1 and CDR2: LNHDA, SQIVND (reference sequence). This CDR3 comprises 16 residues. As DNA, the CDR3 is TGTGCCAGTAGTACTTCTTTCGGGCTAGGGGGCTACGAGCAGTACTTC. Its protein is CASSTSFGLGGYEQYF.

The chain links TRBV6-5 to TRBJ1-1; D unresolved. The CDR3 runs to 16 residues. Trimming removed 3 bases at V and 0 bases at J, with 14 bases between. From germline, CDR1 is MNHEY and CDR2 SVGAGI. DNA for the CDR3: TGTGCCAGCAGTTATGACGACGGGAGAATGAACACTGAAGCTTTCTTT. Translation: CASSYDDGRMNTEAFF.

This clonotype occurred many times. CDR3 region: CASSTVAGGRSGELFF. The CDR3 coding sequence is TGCGCCAGCAGCACCGTAGCGGGAGGGCGTTCCGGGGAGCTGTTTTTT. The genes are TRBV4-3 and TRBJ2-2; the match to TRBD2 covers 11 bases. This CDR3 contains 16 residues. Germline V CDR1 and CDR2: LGHNA, YSLEER. V dropped 5 bases and J dropped 6; count of bases not matched to a gene: 8.

The chain is built from TRBV5-1 and TRBJ2-1; 8 bases line up with TRBD2. Germline trimming cut 0 bases from V and 3 bases from J; bases unmatched to any gene: 5. The CDR3 length is 16 residues. From germline, CDR1 is SGHRS and CDR2 YFSETQ. CDR3 DNA sequence: TGCGCCAGCAGCTTGGCCACACTAGCGGTCTACAATGAGCAGTTCTTC. Translating it yields CASSLATLAVYNEQFF. Based on the CDR3 plus reference TRBV5-1 and TRBJ2-1, the full variable domain is KAGVTQTPRYLIKTRGQQVTLSCSPISGHRSVSWYQQTPGQGLQFLFEYFSETQRNKGNFPGRFSGRQFSNSRSEMNVSTLELGDSALYLCASSLATLAVYNEQFFGPGTRLTVL.

The V call is TRBV29-1, the J call TRBJ2-1, with D tentatively TRBD1 or TRBD2 (5 bases each). Per the germline V gene, CDR1 is SQVTM and CDR2 is ANQGSEA. Deletions cut 6 bases from V and 2 bases from J, with 17 bases between. This CDR3 is 15 amino acids long. This CDR3 is CSVTGTGIPYNEQFF. The CDR3 region has the DNA TGCAGCGTCACCGGGACGGGGATTCCCTACAATGAGCAGTTCTTC.

A few counts support this clonotype. This chain links TRBV3-1 with TRBJ1-2; a weak D match, TRBD1 (6 bases). With 1 base removed from V and 2 bases from J, the gap between germline ends came to 11 bases. This CDR3 has 15 amino acids. Germline CDR1 and CDR2: LGHDT and YNNKEL (reference sequence). In DNA, the CDR3 is TGTGCCAGCAGCCAAGCCACAGGGAGAAACTATGGCTACACCTTC. Translation gives CASSQATGRNYGYTF.

This clonotype was counted between two and nine times. The rearrangement joins TRBV20-1 to TRBJ1-1, with D perhaps matching TRBD1 (6 bases). Germline CDR1 is DFQATT and CDR2 is SNEGSKA (reference sequence). Trimming stripped 4 bases from V and 6 bases from J, with 12 bases between. The CDR3 is made up of 12 amino acids. In DNA form, the CDR3 reads TGCAGTGCTAATTCAGGGGCACCTGAAGCTTTCTTT. This encodes CSANSGAPEAFF.

The chain uses TRBV29-1 and TRBJ2-7; TRBD2 aligns across 15 bases. Trimming cost V 5 bases and J 7 bases; bases outside gene matches: 6. Germline V gives CDR1 SQVTM, CDR2 ANQGSEA. This CDR3 spans 14 amino acids. In DNA form, the CDR3 reads TGCAGCGTTCGGCCGGGACTAGCGGGAGGAGAGCAGTACTTC. As protein: CSVRPGLAGGEQYF.

This chain links TRBV7-9 with TRBJ1-2; D might be TRBD1 (5 bases). Germline CDR1 SEHNR, CDR2 FQNEAQ (reference sequence). This CDR3 spans 15 amino acids. Trimming stripped 0 bases from V and 0 bases from J, with 8 bases between. The CDR3, as DNA: TGTGCCAGCAGCTTAGCGACGACAGCTAACTATGGCTACACCTTC. This codes for CASSLATTANYGYTF.

In this sample, this clonotype turned up a few times. The rearrangement uses TRBV6-5 and TRBJ2-1; 8 bases line up with TRBD1. The CDR3 covers 14 residues. The V gene end was trimmed by 5 bases and the J gene end by 2 bases; junction bases not matched to a gene: 2. Germline-derived CDR1 and CDR2 are MNHEY and SVGAGI. For the CDR3, the DNA is TGTGCCAGCAGTCGACAGGGGACCTACAATGAGCAGTTCTTC. This encodes CASSRQGTYNEQFF.

This clonotype was seen more than once but under ten times. The chain employs TRBV6-6 and TRBJ1-3, with 7 nucleotides matching TRBD1. From germline, CDR1 is MNHNY and CDR2 SVGAGI (reference sequence). Losses at the gene ends were 6 bases for V and 0 bases for J; bases not matched to a gene: 8. The CDR3 consists of 16 residues. CDR3 residues: CASRPPGQSSGNTIYF. The CDR3 nucleotides read TGTGCCAGCAGGCCTCCGGGACAGAGCTCTGGAAACACCATATATTTT.

The chain couples TRBV6-1 to TRBJ2-7, with 7 bases aligning to TRBD2. In germline, CDR1 is MNHNS, CDR2 SASEGT. The CDR3 loop spans 16 amino acids. The V gene end was trimmed by 3 bases and the J gene end by 2 bases; junction bases not matched to a gene: 10. The CDR3 reads CASSDYVAGLTYEQYF. DNA of the CDR3: TGTGCCAGCAGTGATTATGTAGCGGGCCTTACCTACGAGCAGTACTTC.

This clonotype was counted a few times. This chain links TRBV7-2 with TRBJ1-2; perhaps TRBD1 as D (6 bases). The CDR3 totals 16 residues. Trimming pared 1 base from V and 4 bases from J, leaving 16 bases between. CDR1 is SGHTA, CDR2 FQGNSA, per germline. CDR3 amino acids: CASSLEITGRPYGYTF. The CDR3 DNA sequence: TGTGCCAGCAGCTTAGAAATCACAGGGCGACCCTATGGCTACACCTTC.

This clonotype has only a few counts. J is TRBJ2-1 and V is TRBV6-5; D might be TRBD1 (5 bases). Trimming left V 0 bases short and J 4 bases short, with 16 bases between. The CDR3 runs to 17 residues. Germline CDR1 is MNHEY and CDR2 is SVGAGI. The CDR3 is CASSYSVAGSRYNEQFF. The CDR3 nucleotides read TGTGCCAGCAGTTACTCGGTTGCAGGGTCTAGATACAATGAGCAGTTCTTC.

The chain carries TRBV29-1 and TRBJ2-5; D not resolved. The end of the DNA is better explained by TRBJ2-7, so the J call may be wrong. Germline V lookup: CDR1 SQVTM, CDR2 ANQGSEA. This CDR3 spans 12 amino acids. CDR3 coding DNA: TGCAGCGTTGTGGACGGCTCCTACGAGCAGTACTTC. Protein sequence: CSVVDGSYEQYF.

This chain uses TRBV4-3 with TRBJ1-5, with TRBD1 matching 8 bases. Trimming took 2 bases from V and 3 from J; bases not matched to a gene: 3. In germline, CDR1 is LGHNA, CDR2 YSLEER. The CDR3 spans 15 residues. The CDR3 nucleotides read TGCGCCAGCAGCCAATCGACAGGGGTCAATCAGCCCCAGCATTTT. This translates into CASSQSTGVNQPQHF.

This clonotype occurred a few times. V and J are TRBV11-2 and TRBJ2-4, with D tentatively TRBD1 (6 bases). Germline V gene lookup returns CDR1 SGHAT and CDR2 FQNNGV. V shed 0 bases and J shed 7 bases, with 7 bases lying between them. The CDR3 consists of 13 residues. CDR3 bases: TGTGCCAGCAGCTTAGATACAGGGAACATTCAGTACTTC. Its translation: CASSLDTGNIQYF. Full variable domain (missing parts from reference TRBV11-2 and TRBJ2-4): EAGVAQSPRYKIIEKRQSVAFWCNPISGHATLYWYQQILGQGPKLLIQFQNNGVVDDSQLPKDRFSAERLKGVDSTLKIQPAKLEDSAVYLCASSLDTGNIQYFGAGTRLSVL.

The gene calls are TRBV7-8 and TRBJ2-1; perhaps D is TRBD1 or TRBD2 (5 bases each). This CDR3 comprises 17 residues. Per the germline V gene, CDR1 is SGHVS and CDR2 is FQNEAQ. V was clipped by 5 bases and J by 0 bases, with 17 bases between them. CDR3 loop: CASSPSIGGRSYNEQFF. The CDR3 DNA follows: TGTGCCAGCAGCCCCTCCATTGGGGGACGCTCCTACAATGAGCAGTTCTTC. Full variable domain (rest looked up from reference TRBV7-8 and TRBJ2-1): GAGVSQSPRYKVAKRGQDVALRCDPISGHVSLFWYQQALGQGPEFLTYFQNEAQLDKSGLPSDRFFAERPEGSVSTLKIQRTQQEDSAVYLCASSPSIGGRSYNEQFFGPGTRLTVL.

This clonotype was seen a handful of times. This chain joins TRBV7-2 and TRBJ1-6, with D hard to call. CDR1 and CDR2 from the germline V gene are SGHTA and FQGNSA. This CDR3 has 13 amino acids. V lost 3 bases and J lost 7, with 7 bases in between. The CDR3: CASSLKRNSPLHF. The CDR3 coding sequence is TGTGCCAGCAGCTTGAAGAGGAATTCACCCCTCCACTTT.

This chain joins TRBV6-4 and TRBJ2-1, with 10 positions matching TRBD2. In germline, CDR1 is MRHNA, CDR2 SNTAGT. Trimming took 6 bases from V and 9 from J; bases not matched to a gene: 17. The CDR3 contains 17 residues. Here the CDR3 reads CASSGTSAVMGPVEQFF. The CDR3 bases are TGTGCCAGCAGCGGGACTAGCGCAGTTATGGGCCCAGTTGAGCAGTTCTTC.

The genes are TRBV21-1 and TRBJ2-6. TRBV21-1 counts as a pseudogene. CDR3 size: 15 residues. The CDR3 DNA reads TGTGCCAGCAGCAATGGGTTTTCTGGGGCCAACGTCCTGACTTTC. Amino acids: CASSNGFSGANVLTF.

This clonotype turned up a few times. The chain combines TRBV12-3 or TRBV12-4 with TRBJ2-2; 8 bases line up with TRBD2. Trimming at V came to 5 bases and at J to 0 bases, leaving 5 bases not matched to a gene. The CDR3 spans 16 residues. The CDR3 loop reads CASSVLAGSNTGELFF. The CDR3 DNA reads TGTGCCAGCAGTGTATTAGCGGGGTCGAACACCGGGGAGCTGTTTTTT.

This sequence joins TRBV7-9 and TRBJ1-4; D might be TRBD1 (5 bases). Germline V gives CDR1 SEHNR, CDR2 FQNEAQ (reference sequence). Trimming pared 5 bases from V and 4 bases from J, leaving 14 bases between. The CDR3 covers 15 residues. CDR3 protein: CASSTVAGINEKLFF. CDR3 DNA: TGTGCCAGCAGCACAGTGGCAGGGATTAATGAAAAACTGTTTTTT.

This chain joins TRBV3-1 and TRBJ2-3; D might be TRBD1 (5 bases). Germline CDR1 reads LGHDT; CDR2 reads YNNKEL (reference sequence). Trimming left V 1 base short and J 1 base short, with 9 bases between. This CDR3 contains 15 residues. As DNA, the CDR3 is TGTGCCAGCAGCCAAGCAGGGAAGGGCACAGATACGCAGTATTTT. Translating gives CASSQAGKGTDTQYF.

The chain combines TRBV3-1 with TRBJ1-2; no definite D call. Trimming left V 0 bases short and J 8 bases short, with 19 bases between. CDR3 length: 16 amino acids. Per germline, CDR1 LGHDT and CDR2 YNNKEL (reference sequence). CDR3 protein: CASSQDASKGINGYTF. The CDR3 DNA sequence: TGTGCCAGCAGCCAAGATGCGTCCAAGGGTATCAACGGCTACACCTTC.

This clonotype was recorded a few times. The CDR3 nucleotides read TGTGCCAGCAGCTTAGCAGAATCGGCGCAGTATTTT. Translated, it gives CASSLAESAQYF. The J gene is TRBJ2-3, the V gene TRBV7-6, with D uncertain. Trimming pared 0 bases from V and 10 bases from J, leaving 8 bases between. Germline CDR1 reads SGHVS; CDR2 reads FNYEAQ. The CDR3 runs to 12 residues.

This clonotype was recorded a few times. The chain uses TRBV5-1 and TRBJ2-5, with D uncertain. The end of the DNA aligns better with TRBJ2-1, so the J call may be wrong. From germline, CDR1 is SGHRS and CDR2 YFSETQ. The CDR3 totals 11 residues. The CDR3: CASSLDQVQFF. For the CDR3, the DNA is TGCGCCAGCAGTTTAGACCAAGTGCAGTTCTTC.

This clonotype was counted only a few times. The chain combines TRBV4-3 with TRBJ2-2; the D is unclear. This CDR3 is 15 amino acids long. CDR1 LGHNA and CDR2 YSLEER come from the germline V gene. Trimming stripped 1 base from V and 1 base from J, with 7 bases between. CDR3 residues: CASSQVLGNTGELFF. In nucleotides, the CDR3 is TGCGCCAGCAGCCAAGTTCTCGGGAACACCGGGGAGCTGTTTTTT.